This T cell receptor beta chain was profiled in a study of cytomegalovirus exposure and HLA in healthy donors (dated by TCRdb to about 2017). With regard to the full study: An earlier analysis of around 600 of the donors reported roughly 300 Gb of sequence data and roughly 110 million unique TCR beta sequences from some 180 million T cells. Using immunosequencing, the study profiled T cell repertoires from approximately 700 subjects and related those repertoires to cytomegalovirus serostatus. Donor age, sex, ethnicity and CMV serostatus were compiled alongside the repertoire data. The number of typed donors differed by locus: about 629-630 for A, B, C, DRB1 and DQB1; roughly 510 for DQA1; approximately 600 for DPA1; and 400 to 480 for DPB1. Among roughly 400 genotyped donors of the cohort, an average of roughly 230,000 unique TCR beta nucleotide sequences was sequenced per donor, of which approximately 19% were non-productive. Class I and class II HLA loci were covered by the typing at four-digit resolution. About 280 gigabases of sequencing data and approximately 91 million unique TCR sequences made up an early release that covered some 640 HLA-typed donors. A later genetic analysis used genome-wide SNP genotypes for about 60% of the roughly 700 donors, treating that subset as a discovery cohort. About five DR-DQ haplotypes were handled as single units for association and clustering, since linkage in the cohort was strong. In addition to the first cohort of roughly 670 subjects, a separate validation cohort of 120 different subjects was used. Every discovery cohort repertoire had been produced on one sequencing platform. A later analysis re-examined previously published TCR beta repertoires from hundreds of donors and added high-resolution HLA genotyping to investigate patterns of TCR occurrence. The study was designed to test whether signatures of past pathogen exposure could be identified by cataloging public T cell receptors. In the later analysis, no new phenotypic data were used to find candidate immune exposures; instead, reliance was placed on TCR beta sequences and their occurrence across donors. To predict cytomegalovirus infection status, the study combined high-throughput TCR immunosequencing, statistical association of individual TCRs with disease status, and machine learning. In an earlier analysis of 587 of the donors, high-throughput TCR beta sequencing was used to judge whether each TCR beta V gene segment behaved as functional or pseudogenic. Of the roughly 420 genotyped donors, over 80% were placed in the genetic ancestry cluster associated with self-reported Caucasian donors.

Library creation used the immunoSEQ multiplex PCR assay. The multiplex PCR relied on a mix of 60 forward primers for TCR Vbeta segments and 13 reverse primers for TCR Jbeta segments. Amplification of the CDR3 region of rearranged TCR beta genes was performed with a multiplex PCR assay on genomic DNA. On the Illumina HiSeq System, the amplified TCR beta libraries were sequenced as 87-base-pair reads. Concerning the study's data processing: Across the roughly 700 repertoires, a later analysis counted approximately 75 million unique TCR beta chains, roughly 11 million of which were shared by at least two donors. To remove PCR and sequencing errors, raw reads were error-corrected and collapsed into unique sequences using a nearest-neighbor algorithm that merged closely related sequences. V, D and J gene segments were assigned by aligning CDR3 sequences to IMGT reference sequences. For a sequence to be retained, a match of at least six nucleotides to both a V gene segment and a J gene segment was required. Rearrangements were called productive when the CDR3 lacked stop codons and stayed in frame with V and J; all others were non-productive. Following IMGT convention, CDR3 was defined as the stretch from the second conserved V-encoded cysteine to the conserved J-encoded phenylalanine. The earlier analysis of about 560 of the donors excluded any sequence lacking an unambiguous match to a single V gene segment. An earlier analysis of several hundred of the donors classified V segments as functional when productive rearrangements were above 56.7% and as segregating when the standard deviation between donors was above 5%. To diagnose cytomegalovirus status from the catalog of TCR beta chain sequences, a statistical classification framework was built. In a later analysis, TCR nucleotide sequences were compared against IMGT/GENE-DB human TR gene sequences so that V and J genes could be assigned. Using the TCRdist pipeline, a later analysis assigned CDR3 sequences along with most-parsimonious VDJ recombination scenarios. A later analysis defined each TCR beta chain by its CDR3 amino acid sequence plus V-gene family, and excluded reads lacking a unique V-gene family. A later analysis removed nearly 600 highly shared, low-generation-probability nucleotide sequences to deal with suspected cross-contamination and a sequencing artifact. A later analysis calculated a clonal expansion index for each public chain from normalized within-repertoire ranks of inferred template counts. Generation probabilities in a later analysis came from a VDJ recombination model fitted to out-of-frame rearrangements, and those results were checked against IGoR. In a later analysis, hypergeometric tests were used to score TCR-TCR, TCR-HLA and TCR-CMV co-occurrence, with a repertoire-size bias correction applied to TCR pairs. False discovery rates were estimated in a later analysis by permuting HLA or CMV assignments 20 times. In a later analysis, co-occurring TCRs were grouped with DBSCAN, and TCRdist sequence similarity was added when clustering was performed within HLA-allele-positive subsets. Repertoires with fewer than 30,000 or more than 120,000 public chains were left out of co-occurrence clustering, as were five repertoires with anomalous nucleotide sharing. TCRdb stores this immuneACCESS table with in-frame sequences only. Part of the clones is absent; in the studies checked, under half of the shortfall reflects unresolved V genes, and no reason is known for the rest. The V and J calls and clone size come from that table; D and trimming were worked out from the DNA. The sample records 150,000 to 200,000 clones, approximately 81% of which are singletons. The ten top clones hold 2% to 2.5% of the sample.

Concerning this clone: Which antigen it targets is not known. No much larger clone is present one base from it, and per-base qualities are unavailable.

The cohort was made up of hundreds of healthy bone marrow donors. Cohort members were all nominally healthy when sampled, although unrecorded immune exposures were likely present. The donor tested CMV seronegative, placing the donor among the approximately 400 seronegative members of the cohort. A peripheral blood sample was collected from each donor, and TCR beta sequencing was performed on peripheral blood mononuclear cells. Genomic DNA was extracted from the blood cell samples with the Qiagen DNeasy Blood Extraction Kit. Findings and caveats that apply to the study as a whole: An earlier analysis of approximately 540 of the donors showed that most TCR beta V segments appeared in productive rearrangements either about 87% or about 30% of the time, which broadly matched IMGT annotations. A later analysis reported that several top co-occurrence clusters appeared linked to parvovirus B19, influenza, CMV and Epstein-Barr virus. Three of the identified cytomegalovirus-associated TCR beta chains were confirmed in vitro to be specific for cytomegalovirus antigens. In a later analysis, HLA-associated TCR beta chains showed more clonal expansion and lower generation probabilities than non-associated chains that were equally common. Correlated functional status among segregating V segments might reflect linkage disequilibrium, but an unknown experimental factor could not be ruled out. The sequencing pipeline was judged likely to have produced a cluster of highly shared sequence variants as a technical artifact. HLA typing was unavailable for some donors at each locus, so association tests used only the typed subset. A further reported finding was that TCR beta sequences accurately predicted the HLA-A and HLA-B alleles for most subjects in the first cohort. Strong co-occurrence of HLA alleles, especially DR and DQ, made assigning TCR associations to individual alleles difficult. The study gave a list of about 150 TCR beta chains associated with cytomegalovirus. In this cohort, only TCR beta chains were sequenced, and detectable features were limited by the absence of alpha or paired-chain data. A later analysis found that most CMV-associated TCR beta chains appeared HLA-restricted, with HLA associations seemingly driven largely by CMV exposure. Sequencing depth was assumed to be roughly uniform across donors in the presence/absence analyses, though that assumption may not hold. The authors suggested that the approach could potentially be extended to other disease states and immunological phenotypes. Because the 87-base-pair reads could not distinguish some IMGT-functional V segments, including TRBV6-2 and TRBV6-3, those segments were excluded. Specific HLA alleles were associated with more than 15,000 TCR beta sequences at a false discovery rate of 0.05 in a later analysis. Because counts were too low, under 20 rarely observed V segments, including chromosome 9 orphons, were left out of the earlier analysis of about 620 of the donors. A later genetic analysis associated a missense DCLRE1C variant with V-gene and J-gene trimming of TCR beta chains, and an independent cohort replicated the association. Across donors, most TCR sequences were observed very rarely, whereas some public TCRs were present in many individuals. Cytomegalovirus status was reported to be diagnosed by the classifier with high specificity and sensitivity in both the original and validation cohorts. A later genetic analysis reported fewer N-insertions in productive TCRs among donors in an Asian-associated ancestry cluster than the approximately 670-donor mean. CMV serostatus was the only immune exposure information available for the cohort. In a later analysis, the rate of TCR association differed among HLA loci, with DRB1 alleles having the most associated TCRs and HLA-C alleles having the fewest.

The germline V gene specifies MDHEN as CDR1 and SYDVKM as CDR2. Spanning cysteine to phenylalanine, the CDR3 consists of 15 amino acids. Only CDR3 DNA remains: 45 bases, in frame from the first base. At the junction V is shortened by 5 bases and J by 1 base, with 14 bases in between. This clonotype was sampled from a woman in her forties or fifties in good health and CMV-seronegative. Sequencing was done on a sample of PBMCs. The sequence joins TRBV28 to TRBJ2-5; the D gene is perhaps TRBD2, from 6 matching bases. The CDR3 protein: CASSPPGTSQETQYF. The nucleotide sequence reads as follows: TGTGCCAGCAGTCCCCCCGGGACTTCCCAAGAGACCCAGTACTTC. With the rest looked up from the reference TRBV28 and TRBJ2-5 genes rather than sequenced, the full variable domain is DVKVTQSSRYLVKRTGEKVFLECVQDMDHENMFWYRQDPGLGLRLIYFSYDVKMKEKGDIPEGYSVSREKKERFSLILESASTNQTSMYLCASSPPGTSQETQYFGPGTRLLVL.